This passage covers 24 T cell receptor beta chains from one sample sequenced in a study of blood T cell repertoires in COVID-19. Clones were read by immunoSEQ multiplex PCR, and TCRdb kept only the in-frame ones, dropping some. The data contain fewer than 300,000 clones, about 91% of them singletons. The sequenced sample consisted of peripheral blood. The receptor set was obtained from a person aged 18-35 years with COVID-19, enrolled during active disease.

The chain joins TRBV11-2 to TRBJ2-7, with D perhaps TRBD1 (6 bases). Trimming removed 2 bases from V and 3 bases from J, with 11 bases in between. The germline V gene encodes CDR1 SGHAT and CDR2 FQNNGV. The CDR3 contains 14 residues. CDR3 loop: CASSLQGWHYEQYF. DNA of the CDR3: TGTGCCAGCAGCTTACAGGGGTGGCACTACGAGCAGTACTTC. The variable domain in full, completed from reference TRBV11-2 and TRBJ2-7, reads EAGVAQSPRYKIIEKRQSVAFWCNPISGHATLYWYQQILGQGPKLLIQFQNNGVVDDSQLPKDRFSAERLKGVDSTLKIQPAKLEDSAVYLCASSLQGWHYEQYFGPGTRLTVT.

The rearrangement links TRBV28 to TRBJ2-7, with 8 bases fitting TRBD2. Germline CDR1 is MDHEN and CDR2 is SYDVKM. The CDR3 spans 16 residues. Unmatched junction bases numbered 16, after V lost 5 bases and J lost 7 bases. The CDR3 region is CASSEGGSAGAWEQYF. The CDR3 region has the DNA TGTGCCAGCAGTGAGGGGGGATCAGCGGGAGCTTGGGAGCAGTACTTC. The whole variable domain, remainder taken from reference TRBV28 and TRBJ2-7, is DVKVTQSSRYLVKRTGEKVFLECVQDMDHENMFWYRQDPGLGLRLIYFSYDVKMKEKGDIPEGYSVSREKKERFSLILESASTNQTSMYLCASSEGGSAGAWEQYFGPGTRLTVT.

This sequence joins TRBV10-2 and TRBJ2-1, with 10 positions matching TRBD2. V trimming: 6 bases; J trimming: 4 bases; junction bases outside the gene matches: 3. CDR1 is WSHSY and CDR2 is SAAADI in the germline V gene. CDR3 length: 14 residues. The CDR3 bases are TGCGCCAGCAGGGGACTAGCGTCTTACAATGAGCAGTTCTTC. Protein: CASRGLASYNEQFF.

The rearrangement uses TRBV7-2 and TRBJ2-4; D might be TRBD1 (5 bases). The germline V gene has CDR1 SGHTA and CDR2 FQGNSA. There are 16 residues in the CDR3. Trimming cost V 1 base and J 1 base, with 11 bases left between them. CDR3 sequence: CASSLESGIAKNIQYF. The CDR3 bases are TGTGCCAGCAGCTTAGAATCAGGGATCGCCAAAAACATTCAGTACTTC.

The chain recombines TRBV6-1 with TRBJ2-7; 9 bases are shared with TRBD2. V lost 3 bases to trimming and J lost 0 bases; unmatched junction nucleotides: 6. This CDR3 spans 16 amino acids. Germline V gene sequence: CDR1 MNHNS, CDR2 SASEGT. Here the CDR3 DNA reads TGTGCCAGCAGTGATCCCCTAGCGGGACCCTCCTACGAGCAGTACTTC. Its protein product is CASSDPLAGPSYEQYF.

The chain is built from TRBV18 and TRBJ2-1, with TRBD2 matching 8 bases. Germline V gene data show CDR1 as KGHSH and CDR2 as LQKENI. After removal of 3 bases from V and 7 bases from J, the junction contained 8 bases not matched to a gene. The CDR3 length is 15 residues. CDR3 sequence: CASSPLAGLGNEQFF. CDR3 coding DNA: TGTGCCAGCTCACCGTTAGCGGGATTAGGTAATGAGCAGTTCTTC.

This rearrangement joins TRBV24-1 to TRBJ2-3, with D perhaps matching TRBD1 (5 bases). V was cut by 4 bases and J by 7 bases, with 17 bases left in between. The CDR3 spans 15 residues. Germline V gives CDR1 KGHDR, CDR2 SFDVKD. CDR3 nucleotide sequence: TGTGCCACCAGTGAAAGACAGAGACCCACCCATACGCAGTATTTT. Residues: CATSERQRPTHTQYF.

V gene TRBV28 combines with J gene TRBJ2-1; TRBD2 agrees at 15 bases. Losses at the gene ends were 5 bases for V and 8 bases for J; bases not matched to a gene: 7. The CDR3 spans 16 residues. CDR1 and CDR2 from the germline V gene are MDHEN and SYDVKM. CDR3 DNA sequence: TGTGCCAGCAGTGGGCGGACTAGCGGGAGGGCCCATGAGCAGTTCTTC. This translates into CASSGRTSGRAHEQFF.

This clone turned up a few times. Here the CDR3 reads CAISRGGDEAFF. CDR3 bases: TGTGCCATCTCAAGAGGCGGGGATGAAGCTTTCTTT. V gene TRBV10-3 combines with J gene TRBJ1-1; no definite D call. The V end lost 8 bases, the J end lost 7 bases, and 14 bases lay between the germline ends. This CDR3 is 12 amino acids long. The germline V gene encodes CDR1 ENHRY and CDR2 SYGVKD.

The chain joins TRBV21-1 to TRBJ2-7; the D call TRBD2 from the table was never checked on the DNA. TRBV21-1 is listed as a pseudogene. The CDR3 length is 16 residues. The chain's CDR3 is CASSKAVETGAYEQYF. In nucleotides, the CDR3 is TGTGCCAGCAGCAAAGCGGTGGAGACCGGAGCCTACGAGCAGTACTTC.

The rearrangement links TRBV11-2 to TRBJ1-1; the D is unclear. CDR1 and CDR2 from the germline V gene are SGHAT and FQNNGV. Between the trimmed V and J ends, which lost 0 bases and 0 bases, there was a span of 11 bases. This CDR3 contains 16 residues. CDR3 residues: CASSLDQAGLNTEAFF. The CDR3 coding sequence is TGTGCCAGCAGCTTAGATCAGGCGGGGTTGAACACTGAAGCTTTCTTT.

The chain employs TRBV5-5 and TRBJ1-2; D remains ambiguous. V shed 0 bases and J shed 6 bases, with 9 bases lying between them. The CDR3 has 13 residues. Germline V gives CDR1 SGHKS, CDR2 YYEKEE (reference sequence). DNA for the CDR3: TGTGCCAGCAGCTTGGGGGTTAGCGATGGCTACACCTTC. This gives the protein CASSLGVSDGYTF.

Only one count was recorded for this clone. The chain joins TRBV4-2 to TRBJ2-2, with D possibly matching TRBD2 (6 bases). Germline V gene sequence: CDR1 LGHNA, CDR2 YNFKEQ. V was shortened by 3 bases and J by 2 bases, with 13 bases between the two germline ends. This CDR3 has 16 residues. The CDR3 here is CASSQGTGLNTGELFF. For the CDR3, the DNA is TGTGCCAGCAGCCAGGGCACCGGACTAAACACCGGGGAGCTGTTTTTT.

This rearrangement joins TRBV12-1 to TRBJ2-7; the table's D call TRBD2 went unverified against the DNA. TRBV12-1 is reported as a pseudogene. This CDR3 has 19 residues. CDR3 nucleotides: TGTGCCAGCAGCCCTCGCGACAGGTCGAATAGCGGGAGTATCTACGAGCAGTACTTC. Amino acids: CASSPRDRSNSGSIYEQYF.

The chain uses TRBV3-1 (or the pseudogene TRBV3-2) and TRBJ1-2; TRBD1 is a possible D gene (5 bases). Germline V gene data show CDR1 as LGHDT and CDR2 as YNNKEL (reference sequence). The CDR3 spans 14 residues. V lost 7 bases to trimming and J lost 5 bases, with 17 bases between them. DNA for the CDR3: TGTGCCAGCACTGAGGCAGGGCGTCGGTATGGCTACACCTTC. Translating it yields CASTEAGRRYGYTF.

The rearrangement joins TRBV28 to TRBJ1-4; D might be TRBD1 (5 bases). The germline V gene has CDR1 MDHEN and CDR2 SYDVKM. The CDR3 is made up of 14 amino acids. The germline V and J ends were trimmed by 6 bases and 7 bases, with 15 bases remaining between them. CDR3 nucleotides: TGTGCCAGCAGCACTGCCAGCGGGGGTGAAAAACTGTTTTTT. As protein: CASSTASGGEKLFF.

This chain links TRBV11-2 with TRBJ2-1; 12 bases map to TRBD2. From germline, CDR1 is SGHAT and CDR2 FQNNGV. The V segment lost 4 bases and the J segment 6 bases; nucleotides outside the gene matches: 4. This CDR3 region has 15 residues. The CDR3 loop is CASSSTSGSLNEQFF. The CDR3 coding sequence is TGTGCCAGCAGCTCGACTAGCGGGAGCCTCAATGAGCAGTTCTTC.

V is TRBV14 and J is TRBJ2-5; D may be TRBD1 (6 bases). Trimming took off 3 bases at V and 6 bases at J, with 17 bases between the two ends. The length of the CDR3 is 15 residues. Germline lookup yields CDR1 SGHDN and CDR2 FVKESK. CDR3 in amino acids: CASSQDRNPEQTQYF. The CDR3 DNA is TGTGCCAGCAGCCAGGACAGAAACCCAGAACAGACCCAGTACTTC. The full variable domain, completed using reference TRBV14 and TRBJ2-5, is EAGVTQFPSHSVIEKGQTVTLRCDPISGHDNLYWYRRVMGKEIKFLLHFVKESKQDESGMPNNRFLAERTGGTYSTLKVQPAELEDSGVYFCASSQDRNPEQTQYFGPGTRLLVL.

The CDR3 DNA sequence: TGTGCCAGCAGTGAAATTGGTCAGGGGGGGACCCAGTACTTC. Amino acid sequence: CASSEIGQGGTQYF. This chain uses TRBV2 with TRBJ2-5; D might be TRBD1 (7 bases). This CDR3 is built from 14 residues. CDR1 is SNHLY and CDR2 is FYNNEI in the germline V gene. The ends were cut back, 2 bases at V and 7 bases at J, with 14 bases in the middle.

The V and J genes are TRBV19 and TRBJ1-1, with no clear D. This CDR3 has 14 amino acids. V shed 7 bases and J shed 1 base, with 13 bases lying between them. Germline V CDR1 and CDR2: LNHDA, SQIVND (reference sequence). CDR3 nucleotides: TGTGCCAGTAATCCCCGTACTTCGAACACTGAAGCTTTCTTT. Amino acid sequence: CASNPRTSNTEAFF.

J is TRBJ2-7 and V is TRBV7-6; D is perhaps TRBD2 (6 bases). The germline V gene has CDR1 SGHVS and CDR2 FNYEAQ. The CDR3 runs 12 residues. The V end lost 5 bases, the J end lost 3 bases, and 8 bases lay between the germline ends. Here the CDR3 DNA reads TGTGCCAGCAGCCCTAGCGACTACGAGCAGTACTTC. Protein sequence: CASSPSDYEQYF.

The chain has TRBV5-1 and TRBJ2-3, with 7 bases that match TRBD2. Germline V gene sequence: CDR1 SGHRS, CDR2 YFSETQ. CDR3 length: 15 residues. V lost 1 base and J lost 4; bases outside the gene matches: 6. CDR3 sequence reads: CASSLSGRKPDTQYF. The CDR3 nucleotides are TGCGCCAGCAGCTTGTCCGGGAGGAAGCCAGATACGCAGTATTTT.

This clone appeared once. V usage is TRBV7-2 and J usage is TRBJ2-4; 9 bases fit TRBD2. CDR1 is SGHTA, CDR2 FQGNSA, per germline. With 1 base clipped from V and 9 bases from J, the junction kept 13 bases outside the gene matches. This CDR3 is 17 amino acids long. CDR3 bases: TGTGCCAGCAGCTTAGTCTCAGGGGGGCGGGAGGGCCCCATTCAGTACTTC. It yields the protein CASSLVSGGREGPIQYF.

The V and J genes are TRBV7-9 and TRBJ1-1, with a tentative D call TRBD1 (5 bases). CDR3 length equals 13 residues. V gave up 3 bases and J gave up 6 bases, with 11 bases separating them. Looked up from germline, CDR1 is SEHNR and CDR2 is FQNEAQ (reference sequence). CDR3 bases: TGTGCCAGCAGCTTCTCAGCGGGGGCTGAAGCTTTCTTT. Its translation is CASSFSAGAEAFF. Filled out from reference TRBV7-9 and TRBJ1-1, the complete variable domain reads DTGVSQNPRHKITKRGQNVTFRCDPISEHNRLYWYRQTLGQGPEFLTYFQNEAQLEKSRLLSDRFSAERPKGSFSTLEIQRTEQGDSAMYLCASSFSAGAEAFFGQGTRLTVV.